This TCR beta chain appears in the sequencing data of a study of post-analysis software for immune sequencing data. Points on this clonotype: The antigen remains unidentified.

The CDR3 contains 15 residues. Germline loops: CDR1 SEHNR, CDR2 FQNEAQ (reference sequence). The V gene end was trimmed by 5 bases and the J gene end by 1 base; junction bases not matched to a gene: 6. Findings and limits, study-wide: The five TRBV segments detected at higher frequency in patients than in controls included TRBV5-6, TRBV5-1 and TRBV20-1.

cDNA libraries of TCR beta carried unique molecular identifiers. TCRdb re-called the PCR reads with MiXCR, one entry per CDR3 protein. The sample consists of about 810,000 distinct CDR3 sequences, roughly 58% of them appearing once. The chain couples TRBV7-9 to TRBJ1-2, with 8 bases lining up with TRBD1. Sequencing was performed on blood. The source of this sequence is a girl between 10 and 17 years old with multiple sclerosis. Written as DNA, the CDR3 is TGTGCCAGCAGCCCGGGACAGGAGAGTAACTATGGCTACACCTTC. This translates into CASSPGQESNYGYTF.